One and the same sample provided the 17 T cell receptor beta chains below, sequenced in a study of CXCR3-negative and CXCR3-positive naive CD8 T cells. Overall study findings and caveats: More hydrophobic TRB CDR3s were found in CXCR3-positive naive cells than in CXCR3-negative naive cells.

Their antigens are not known. Researchers prepared the TRB cDNA libraries using 5' RACE with UMI labels. No DNA is given; TCRdb re-called the 5' RACE reads and lists each CDR3 protein once. The sample includes some 50,000 distinct CDR3 sequences. What was sequenced was naive CXCR3+ CD8+ T cells from blood. The sample's subset: CD45RO-CCR7+CD27+CD95- naive CD8+ T cells expressing CXCR3 (TNR3+). The receptors here all came from a human donor in good health. Some clones in this sample may be carry-over from other donors' samples.

This chain links TRBV25-1 with TRBJ2-2. Germline CDR1 MGHDK, CDR2 SYGVNS. This CDR3 comprises 13 residues. CDR3 sequence reads: CASSIANTGELFF.

The CDR3 sequence: CASTRTGSTEAFF. The chain couples TRBV6-1 to TRBJ1-1. The CDR3 runs to 13 residues. Germline V gene lookup returns CDR1 MNHNS and CDR2 SASEGT.

The chain recombines TRBV29-1 with TRBJ1-2; with no DNA, the TCRdb D assignment of TRBD1 cannot be verified. Germline CDR1 and CDR2: SQVTM and ANQGSEA. The CDR3 is made up of 14 amino acids. The CDR3 reads CSVEIPGGDYGYTF.

V usage is TRBV6-5 and J usage is TRBJ1-5. The CDR3 is made up of 12 amino acids. Per the germline V gene, CDR1 is MNHEY and CDR2 is SVGAGI. The CDR3 here is CASSPLGQPQHF.

J is TRBJ2-1 and V is TRBV6-4; lacking DNA, the TRBD1 call made by TCRdb goes unchecked. The CDR3 covers 16 residues. Germline loops: CDR1 MRHNA, CDR2 SNTAGT. The CDR3 spells CASSGSGTGDYNEQFF.

J is TRBJ2-7 and V is TRBV5-1; as DNA is missing, the TRBD2 call by TCRdb cannot be tested. Germline lookup yields CDR1 SGHRS and CDR2 YFSETQ. The CDR3 is made up of 16 amino acids. CDR3 region: CASSLAPSGSPYEQYF.

The rearrangement uses TRBV28 and TRBJ2-7; TCRdb names TRBD1, which stays unverified in the absence of DNA. The CDR3 is 12 residues long. CDR1 is MDHEN, CDR2 SYDVKM, per germline. This CDR3 is CASSFPPGEQYF.

The chain couples TRBV29-1 to TRBJ2-7; TCRdb names TRBD2, which stays unverified in the absence of DNA. Germline lookup yields CDR1 SQVTM and CDR2 ANQGSEA. The CDR3 consists of 13 residues. The CDR3 reads CSAGAGISYEQYF.

This chain connects TRBV7-2 to TRBJ2-3; TCRdb picks TRBD1, but there is no DNA to check that call. The germline gives CDR1 SGHTA, CDR2 FQGNSA. The CDR3 loop spans 15 amino acids. The CDR3 spells CASSFYRTSTDTQYF.

J is TRBJ1-1 and V is TRBV10-1; TCRdb returns TRBD1, unconfirmable since there is no DNA. Germline V lookup: CDR1 WNHNN, CDR2 SYGVQD (reference sequence). CDR3 length: 13 residues. The CDR3 sequence: CAKHQGGNTEAFF.

The chain is built from TRBV6-6 and TRBJ2-5; TCRdb proposes TRBD2, but this gene call is untestable without DNA. There are 17 residues in the CDR3. Germline CDR1 is MNHNY and CDR2 is SVGAGI (reference sequence). The CDR3 loop is CASSTTSGGTSQETQYF.

This chain uses TRBV25-1 with TRBJ1-2. This CDR3 has 17 amino acids. Germline V gene sequence: CDR1 MGHDK, CDR2 SYGVNS. CDR3 in amino acids: CASSEYEPYTDNYGYTF.

The rearrangement uses TRBV5-6 and TRBJ1-1; TCRdb proposes TRBD1, but this gene call is untestable without DNA. Germline CDR1 is SGHDT and CDR2 is YYEEEE. The CDR3 is 17 amino acids. CDR3 amino acids: CASSSHYRRGHETEAFF.

CDR3 residues: CTSSQDPTGTPYEQYF. V gene TRBV4-2 combines with J gene TRBJ2-7; as DNA is missing, the TRBD1 call by TCRdb cannot be tested. The CDR3 totals 16 residues. Germline assignment: CDR1 LGHNA and CDR2 YNFKEQ.

The genes are TRBV25-1 and TRBJ1-2; no DNA is available, so the TRBD1 call from TCRdb remains unchecked. Germline V gives CDR1 MGHDK, CDR2 SYGVNS. This CDR3 has 12 amino acids. Here the CDR3 reads CASSESGDGYTF.

The gene calls are TRBV19 and TRBJ2-5; absent DNA, TCRdb's TRBD1 call cannot be checked. Germline lookup yields CDR1 LNHDA and CDR2 SQIVND (reference sequence). The CDR3 is 15 residues long. CDR3 in amino acids: CASKSDRGFEETQYF.

V is TRBV27 and J is TRBJ2-1; the D gene TCRdb calls, TRBD2, cannot be checked with no DNA. CDR3 size: 14 residues. Germline-derived CDR1 and CDR2 are MNHEY and SMNVEV (reference sequence). CDR3 in amino acids: CASSFGGFYNEQFF.